This T cell receptor (beta chain) is drawn from a study of cytomegalovirus exposure and HLA in healthy donors. On this clone: What it binds is unknown.

The PCR contained 60 Vbeta and 13 Jbeta primers. The repertoire was sequenced with immunoSEQ multiplex PCR; TCRdb's copy has only in-frame clones and lacks some. The sample yields 150,000 to 200,000 clones, roughly 80% seen once. The germline V and J ends were trimmed by 0 bases and 2 bases, with 13 bases remaining between them. From germline, CDR1 is MGHRA and CDR2 YSYEKL. The CDR3 consists of 16 residues. Overall study results and limits: Among the CMV-associated chains, a few were confirmed in vitro as specific for CMV antigens. Cytomegalovirus-associated TCR beta chains were listed, numbering under 200.

The sequence was obtained from a male donor in good health and CMV-seronegative. Sequencing input: PBMCs. The chain combines TRBV4-1 with TRBJ1-2; possible D gene TRBD1, 6 bases. CDR3 in amino acids: CASSQDFRGLNYGYTF. The CDR3 nucleotides read TGCGCCAGCAGCCAAGATTTTAGGGGGTTGAACTATGGCTACACCTTC.